Shown below are 3 T cell receptor beta chains from a single sample sequenced in a study of Ad26.COV2.S vaccination and SARS-CoV-2 variants. Treatment here: 15 to 20 received Ad26.COV2.S at low or high dose, single or two shots; a few received placebo; per-sample allocation not given. Repertoires come from day 63 after the first vaccine or placebo injection. Sequencing used immunoSEQ multiplex PCR; TCRdb keeps in-frame clones, though not all of them. The table shows some 520,000 clones, with around 88% occurring only once. The sequencing used peripheral blood, collected in a trial of Ad26.COV2.S vaccine versus placebo. Source of these receptors: a person between 18 and 65 years old who received the Ad26.COV2.S COVID-19 vaccine or a placebo.

This clone came up many times. V usage is TRBV7-2 and J usage is TRBJ1-4, with a possible D match to TRBD1 (5 bases). There are 18 residues in the CDR3. The ends were cut back, 5 bases at V and 0 bases at J, with 19 bases in the middle. CDR1 is SGHTA and CDR2 is FQGNSA in the germline V gene. CDR3 region: CASSRGRGRTTTNEKLFF. The CDR3 nucleotides read TGTGCCAGCAGCCGTGGTAGGGGACGGACTACAACTAATGAAAAACTGTTTTTT.

The chain couples TRBV20-1 to TRBJ1-1; weak D call: TRBD1 (5 bases). CDR1 is DFQATT, CDR2 SNEGSKA, per germline (reference sequence). This CDR3 has 14 amino acids. Trimming removed 3 bases from V and 1 base from J, with 12 bases in between. CDR3 coding DNA: TGCAGTGCTAGTAATGTCAGGGAGAACACTGAAGCTTTCTTT. This encodes CSASNVRENTEAFF.

The gene calls are TRBV9 and TRBJ2-2; TRBD2 matches at 11 bases. Trimming removed 4 bases from V and 2 bases from J; junction bases left unmatched: 16. The CDR3 length is 20 residues. CDR1 and CDR2 (germline): SGDLS, YYNGEE. This CDR3 is CASSPTLRRSGRVNTGELFF. DNA for the CDR3: TGTGCCAGCAGCCCCACCTTGAGGCGTAGCGGGAGGGTTAACACCGGGGAGCTGTTTTTT.